The sequence of this T cell receptor beta chain was determined in a study of post-analysis software for immune sequencing data. Study overall: Relapsing-remitting, secondary progressive and progressive-relapsing multiple sclerosis courses were included.

Regarding this clonotype: What it recognizes is unknown.

TCR beta cDNA libraries had unique molecular identifiers. The yield from roughly 1 to 10 million T cells was about 500,000 cDNA molecules in total. MiXCR, run by TCRdb on the PCR reads, gives a single entry per CDR3 protein. The sample holds about 540,000 distinct CDR3 sequences, roughly 34% seen once. Study-wide points: Elevated frequency relative to controls characterized several TRBV segments in patients, TRBV5-6, TRBV5-1 and TRBV20-1 among them. Multiple sclerosis was associated with a significant reduction in normalized Chao1 diversity relative to controls. Strong same-batch co-clustering of samples appeared with F measure clustering.

The V gene lost 1 base and the J gene lost 2 bases, with 9 bases spanning the gap. The CDR3 spans 15 residues. The germline gives CDR1 SEHNR, CDR2 FQNEAQ (reference sequence). The TCR originated in a girl aged 2-17 years with multiple sclerosis. The specimen sequenced was blood. The V gene is TRBV7-9, the J gene TRBJ1-5; D call uncertain. The CDR3 is CASSLDRVGNQPQHF. The CDR3 coding sequence is TGTGCCAGCAGCTTAGATCGGGTGGGCAATCAGCCCCAGCATTTT. Using reference TRBV7-9 and TRBJ1-5 for the parts outside the CDR3, the full variable domain is DTGVSQNPRHKITKRGQNVTFRCDPISEHNRLYWYRQTLGQGPEFLTYFQNEAQLEKSRLLSDRFSAERPKGSFSTLEIQRTEQGDSAMYLCASSLDRVGNQPQHFGDGTRLSIL.